This entry features one T cell receptor beta chain sequence. This specimen comes from a study of blood T cell repertoires in COVID-19. Study-wide context: Samples taken during acute and convalescent COVID-19 were collected in the United States, Italy and Spain. The analysed material was cDNA or gDNA that came from T cells, B-cell-depleted T cells, or PBMCs.

Original processing notes: Amplifying reference gene primers gave estimates of nucleated cell counts. Method: immunoSEQ multiplex PCR; TCRdb's copy keeps in-frame clones and lacks some. V and J calls and clone size are copied from that table; D and trimming were computed from the DNA. The sample holds about 210,000 clones; around 85% are singletons and the top ten take around 0.7%. Deletions cut 7 bases from V and 8 bases from J, with 17 bases between. The germline gives CDR1 MNHEY, CDR2 SVGAGI. The CDR3 consists of 14 residues. V usage is TRBV6-5 and J usage is TRBJ1-4; unclear D gene. The sequence was obtained from a man aged 35 to 55 with acute or convalescent COVID-19. The sequenced sample was peripheral blood. The CDR3 region has the DNA TGTGCCAGCACCCCCTCGAGTATGAGCGAAAAACTGTTTTTT. Translating gives CASTPSSMSEKLFF.